The 10 T cell receptor beta chains in this list originate from one sample, sequenced in a study of vaccination and CD4 T cells after COVID-19. Their antigens remain unidentified. With the Oncomine TCR Beta short-read assay, DNA from cultured CD4+ T cells was sequenced. TCRdb analysed the PCR reads with MiXCR anew, one entry per CDR3 protein. The table records 15,000 to 20,000 distinct CDR3 sequences, about half of them present only once. Time point specified: late sampling 161 to 241 days after vaccination in three convalescent patients. The sample's treatment: roughly ten-day PBMC culture with coronavirus spike peptide pools or control peptides (ViraFEST assay). The starting material was CD4+ T cells from blood, cultured in vitro, obtained about 7 months after SARS-CoV-2 vaccination. These TCRs come from a human donor who had recovered from COVID-19.

Here the CDR3 reads CSAREYGRMYYGYTF. In DNA form, the CDR3 reads TGCAGTGCTAGAGAGTATGGGAGGATGTACTATGGCTACACCTTC. The chain joins TRBV20-1 to TRBJ1-2; D unresolved. The CDR3 loop spans 15 amino acids. V was pared by 0 bases and J by 3 bases, with 14 bases between. Per the germline V gene, CDR1 is DFQATT and CDR2 is SNEGSKA (reference sequence).

This clonotype has just a few counts. This chain connects TRBV20-1 to TRBJ2-1, with D hard to call. CDR1 is DFQATT and CDR2 is SNEGSKA in the germline V gene (reference sequence). CDR3 length equals 11 residues. Trimming stripped 1 base from V and 4 bases from J, with 2 bases between. The DNA for the CDR3 is TGCAGTGCTAGAGCGTACAATGAGCAGTTCTTC. Amino acids: CSARAYNEQFF.

V and J are TRBV4-3 and TRBJ2-1; tentatively, D is TRBD1 or TRBD2 (5 bases each). V lost 2 bases, J lost 8 bases, and 13 bases lay in between. This CDR3 has 14 residues. Germline loops: CDR1 LGHNA, CDR2 YSLEER. The CDR3 here is CASSQSFRDHEQFF. For the CDR3, the DNA is TGCGCCAGCAGCCAATCCTTCAGGGACCATGAGCAGTTCTTC.

The genes are TRBV7-6 and TRBJ2-3; D may be TRBD1 or TRBD2 (5 bases each). The CDR3 is made up of 13 amino acids. V lost 4 bases, J lost 7 bases, and 12 bases lay in between. Germline V gene data show CDR1 as SGHVS and CDR2 as FNYEAQ. The CDR3 DNA reads TGTGCCAGCAGCTGGGGACCACGACATACGCAGTATTTT. Its protein product is CASSWGPRHTQYF.

The genes are TRBV6-1 and TRBJ2-7; no reliable D call. The CDR3 has 14 residues. The V end was cut by 6 bases, the J end by 2 bases, with 14 bases between. Germline CDR1 is MNHNS and CDR2 is SASEGT. The CDR3 sequence: CASSLFVGTYEQYF. The CDR3 coding sequence is TGTGCCAGCAGCCTTTTTGTGGGGACCTACGAGCAGTACTTC.

The chain joins TRBV6-2 or TRBV6-3 to TRBJ2-7, with 8 nucleotides matching TRBD2. From germline, CDR1 is MNHEY and CDR2 SVGEGT. The V and J ends lost 5 bases and 3 bases, in that order; junction bases with no gene match: 9. The CDR3 is 15 amino acids. The chain's CDR3 is CASSRAGASSYEQYF. CDR3 DNA sequence: TGTGCCAGCAGTCGAGCGGGGGCCTCGAGCTACGAGCAGTACTTC.

The chain uses TRBV20-1 and TRBJ2-5; 7 bases align to TRBD1. With 3 bases clipped from V and 1 base from J, the junction kept 2 bases outside the gene matches. The CDR3 consists of 13 residues. The germline CDR1 and CDR2 sequences are DFQATT and SNEGSKA (reference sequence). The CDR3 region is CSARAGGQETQYF. DNA for the CDR3: TGCAGTGCTAGGGCAGGGGGCCAAGAGACCCAGTACTTC.

V usage is TRBV29-1 and J usage is TRBJ2-5; D possibly matches TRBD1 or TRBD2 (5 bases each). The CDR3 extends over 13 amino acids. CDR1 and CDR2 (germline): SQVTM, ANQGSEA. Trimming took off 4 bases at V and 7 bases at J, with 16 bases between the two ends. The CDR3 bases are TGCAGCGTTGTTGTACAGGCGGGTGGGACCCAGTACTTC. Translated, it gives CSVVVQAGGTQYF. Combining the CDR3 with reference TRBV29-1 and TRBJ2-5 gives the whole variable domain SAVISQKPSRDICQRGTSLTIQCQVDSQVTMMFWYRQQPGQSLTLIATANQGSEATYESGFVIDKFPISRPNLTFSTLTVSNMSPEDSSIYLCSVVVQAGGTQYFGPGTRLLVL.

This clonotype was seen more than once but under ten times. The chain is built from TRBV15 and TRBJ2-1, with a tentative D call TRBD1 (6 bases). Per germline, CDR1 LNHNV and CDR2 YYDKDF (reference sequence). CDR3 length: 13 residues. V lost 4 bases and J 15 bases, leaving 19 bases between the germline ends. CDR3 amino acids: CATSTTWGRRAFF. CDR3 DNA sequence: TGTGCCACCAGCACTACCTGGGGGCGCCGTGCGTTCTTC.

The genes are TRBV6-7 and TRBJ1-2; TRBD1 might be the D (5 bases). TRBV6-7 is an open reading frame, and its role is uncertain. The CDR3 runs to 14 residues. The germline V and J ends were trimmed by 6 bases and 6 bases, with 17 bases remaining between them. The CDR3 protein is CASSNVTVRHGYTF. As DNA, the CDR3 is TGTGCCAGCAGCAACGTGACAGTTCGCCATGGCTACACCTTC.